This T cell receptor (beta chain) stems from a study of identical twins. Study results and caveats: It was cross-sectional statistical analysis, not following the same donors, that the conclusions relied on. Clonotypes of the beta chain that were abundant in cord blood carried fewer insertions (memory repertoires showed none). It was out-of-frame TCR alpha sharing in monozygotic twins that models underestimated.

TCRdb used MiXCR to reprocess the 5' RACE reads, holding one entry per CDR3 protein. The sample yields 550,000 to 800,000 distinct CDR3 sequences, about 7.6% seen once. V was shortened by 4 bases and J by 4 bases, with 8 bases between the two germline ends. Germline CDR1 is DFQATT and CDR2 is SNEGSKA (reference sequence). CDR3 length: 11 amino acids. A word on this clonotype: Antigen unknown.

In addition, the sample was reused for a study of yellow fever vaccine responses in identical twins.

The rearrangement joins TRBV20-1 to TRBJ2-7; D is uncertain. Sequenced input: PBMCs. The receptor was derived from a woman younger than 35 in good health. The CDR3 region has the DNA TGCAGTGCTACGGCGGTATACGAGCAGTACGTC. It specifies CSATAVYEQYV.